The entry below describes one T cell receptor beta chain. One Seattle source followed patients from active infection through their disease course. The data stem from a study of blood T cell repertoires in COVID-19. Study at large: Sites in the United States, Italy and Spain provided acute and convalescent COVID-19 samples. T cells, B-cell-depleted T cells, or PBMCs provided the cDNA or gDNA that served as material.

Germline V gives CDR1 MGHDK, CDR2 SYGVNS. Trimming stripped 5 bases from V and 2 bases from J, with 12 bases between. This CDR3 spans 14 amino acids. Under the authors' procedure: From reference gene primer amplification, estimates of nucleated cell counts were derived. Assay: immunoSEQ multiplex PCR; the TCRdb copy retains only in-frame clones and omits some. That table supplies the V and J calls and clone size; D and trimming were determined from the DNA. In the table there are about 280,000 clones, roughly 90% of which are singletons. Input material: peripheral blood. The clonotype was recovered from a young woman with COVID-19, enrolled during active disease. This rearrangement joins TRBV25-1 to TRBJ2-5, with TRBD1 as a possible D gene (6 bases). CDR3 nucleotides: TGTGCCAGCAGTCTCGAGAGGGGGCAAGAGACCCAGTACTTC. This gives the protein CASSLERGQETQYF.